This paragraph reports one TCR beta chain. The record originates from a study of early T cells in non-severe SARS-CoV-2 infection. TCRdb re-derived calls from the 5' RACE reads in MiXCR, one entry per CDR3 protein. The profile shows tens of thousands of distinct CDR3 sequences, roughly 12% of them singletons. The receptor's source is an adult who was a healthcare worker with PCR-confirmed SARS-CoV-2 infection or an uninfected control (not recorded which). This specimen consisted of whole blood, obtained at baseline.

The CDR3: CASSSRDIPTGGYTF. In DNA form, the CDR3 reads TGTGCCAGCAGCTCCCGGGACATCCCCACCGGCGGCTACACCTTC. The rearrangement uses TRBV13 and TRBJ1-2; possible D gene TRBD1, 6 bases. The V gene lost 4 bases and the J gene lost 8 bases, with 20 bases spanning the gap. The germline gives CDR1 PRHDT, CDR2 FYEKMQ (reference sequence). This CDR3 spans 15 amino acids. Complete variable domain (other parts from reference TRBV13 and TRBJ1-2): AAGVIQSPRHLIKEKRETATLKCYPIPRHDTVYWYQQGPGQDPQFLISFYEKMQSDKGSIPDRFSAQQFSDYHSELNMSSLELGDSALYFCASSSRDIPTGGYTFGSGTRLTVV.